The 14 T cell receptor beta chains in this list originate from one sample, sequenced in a study of PD-1 blockade in classical Hodgkin lymphoma. No patient escaped relapse after autologous stem cell transplantation, and brentuximab vedotin exposure varied. Data came from immunoSEQ multiplex PCR; TCRdb stores just in-frame clones and leaves some out. This sample has about 30,000 clones, with around 70% found just once. Source: peripheral blood mononuclear cells (PBMCs), taken before the second cycle of nivolumab. The receptors were sampled from a human donor with classical Hodgkin lymphoma.

The chain is built from TRBV2 and TRBJ1-1; D call uncertain. Trimming left V 2 bases short and J 3 bases short, with 13 bases between. Germline values: CDR1 SNHLY, CDR2 FYNNEI. This CDR3 has 15 residues. The CDR3, as DNA: TGTGCCAGCAGTGAAATAAGTACGACATACACTGAAGCTTTCTTT. Translated, it gives CASSEISTTYTEAFF.

The rearrangement links TRBV28 to TRBJ2-1; D not resolved. Trimming pared 3 bases from V and 7 bases from J, leaving 10 bases between. Per the germline V gene, CDR1 is MDHEN and CDR2 is SYDVKM. The CDR3 runs to 13 residues. The DNA of the CDR3 is TGTGCCAGCAGTTTCGTTGACGGGAATGAGCAGTTCTTC. Its protein product is CASSFVDGNEQFF.

The rearrangement links TRBV6-8 to TRBJ1-1; D not resolved. The CDR3 contains 11 residues. V lost 8 bases and J 5 bases, leaving 9 bases between the germline ends. Germline V lookup: CDR1 MNHGY, CDR2 SAAAGT. The CDR3 sequence is CASGWVTEAFF. CDR3 in DNA: TGTGCCAGCGGGTGGGTAACTGAAGCTTTCTTT.

The J gene is TRBJ1-5, the V gene TRBV5-8; D remains unclear. CDR3 length: 11 residues. Germline CDR1 reads SGHTS; CDR2 reads YDEGEE. Trimming pared 2 bases from V and 5 bases from J, leaving 2 bases between. Here the CDR3 DNA reads TGTGCCAGCAGCTTAGATCAGCCCCAGCATTTT. Protein sequence: CASSLDQPQHF.

This sequence joins TRBV7-2 and TRBJ1-3; no reliable D call. Between the trimmed V and J ends, which lost 5 bases and 4 bases, there was a span of 12 bases. The CDR3 is 14 residues long. Germline V gene data show CDR1 as SGHTA and CDR2 as FQGNSA. The CDR3 sequence: CASSALARGNTIYF. The CDR3 region has the DNA TGTGCCAGCAGCGCTCTGGCTCGGGGAAACACCATATATTTT. The full variable domain, in which reference TRBV7-2 and TRBJ1-3 provide the parts outside the CDR3, is GAGVSQSPSNKVTEKGKDVELRCDPISGHTALYWYRQSLGQGLEFLIYFQGNSAPDKSGLPSDRFSAERTGGSVSTLTIQRTQQEDSAVYLCASSALARGNTIYFGEGSWLTVV.

This chain connects TRBV9 to TRBJ1-2, with TRBD1 matching 7 bases. Germline loops: CDR1 SGDLS, CDR2 YYNGEE. This CDR3 is 15 amino acids long. V was pared by 4 bases and J by 3 bases, with 9 bases of the junction left unmatched. The CDR3, as DNA: TGTGCCAGCAGCCCCCGTTGGGGGACAGACTATGGCTACACCTTC. This gives the protein CASSPRWGTDYGYTF.

The chain carries TRBV5-1 and TRBJ2-1; 11 positions match TRBD2. V lost 4 bases and J lost 2; bases outside the gene matches: 11. The CDR3 is made up of 18 amino acids. CDR1 is SGHRS, CDR2 YFSETQ, per germline. The CDR3 reads CASSPGVTSGGTYNEQFF. CDR3 coding DNA: TGCGCCAGCAGCCCTGGGGTCACTAGCGGGGGAACCTACAATGAGCAGTTCTTC.

CDR3 in DNA: TGTGCCAGCAGGACAGGGTCGAACACTGAAGCTTTCTTT. This translates into CASRTGSNTEAFF. This sequence joins TRBV6-1 and TRBJ1-1, with 7 positions matching TRBD1. With 6 bases clipped from V and 1 base from J, the junction kept 2 bases outside the gene matches. Germline lookup yields CDR1 MNHNS and CDR2 SASEGT. The length of the CDR3 is 13 residues.

The gene calls are TRBV6-5 and TRBJ1-1, with a tentative D call TRBD1 (6 bases). Germline loops: CDR1 MNHEY, CDR2 SVGAGI. CDR3 size: 15 residues. The germline V and J ends were trimmed by 0 bases and 7 bases, with 15 bases remaining between them. The CDR3 reads CASSYSPRGEREAFF. The CDR3 DNA reads as TGTGCCAGCAGTTACTCGCCAAGGGGGGAACGTGAAGCTTTCTTT.

This sequence joins TRBV20-1 and TRBJ1-1, with D uncertain. CDR1 is DFQATT, CDR2 SNEGSKA, per germline (reference sequence). V lost 8 bases, J lost 2 bases, and 9 bases lay in between. This CDR3 has 11 residues. The CDR3 loop is CSLKQNTEAFF. The CDR3 coding sequence is TGCAGTTTGAAACAAAACACTGAAGCTTTCTTT.

The rearrangement uses TRBV28 and TRBJ1-2, with D unresolved. Germline CDR1 reads MDHEN; CDR2 reads SYDVKM. Trimming stripped 6 bases from V and 6 bases from J, with 14 bases between. CDR3 length: 13 residues. CDR3 in amino acids: CASRPDGLDGYTF. CDR3 bases: TGTGCCAGCAGACCCGACGGACTCGATGGCTACACCTTC.

A few counts support this clone. The chain has TRBV29-1 and TRBJ2-7; D perhaps matches TRBD1 (7 bases). Germline V gives CDR1 SQVTM, CDR2 ANQGSEA. The CDR3 is 11 amino acids. Trimming shortened V by 7 bases and J by 7 bases, and 14 bases separated the two germline ends. The DNA for the CDR3 is TGCAGCGCGCGGAGGGACAGAGAGCAGTACTTC. Amino acid sequence: CSARRDREQYF.

V usage is TRBV28 and J usage is TRBJ2-1, with unresolved D. V was trimmed by 2 bases and J by 5 bases, leaving 25 bases between them. Germline V gene sequence: CDR1 MDHEN, CDR2 SYDVKM. This CDR3 spans 19 amino acids. In nucleotides, the CDR3 is TGTGCCAGCAGTTTAGGGATCGGCCTAGAAGGATTACGACACAATGAGCAGTTCTTC. This translates into CASSLGIGLEGLRHNEQFF.

This rearrangement joins TRBV7-3 to TRBJ2-1, with D possibly matching TRBD2 (5 bases). CDR1 is SGHTA and CDR2 is FQGTGA in the germline V gene. V was cut by 3 bases and J by 2 bases, with 11 bases left in between. The CDR3 spans 15 residues. CDR3 coding DNA: TGTGCCAGCAGCTTGGACCCCGGGACCTACAATGAGCAGTTCTTC. It is translated as CASSLDPGTYNEQFF.